A single sample is the source of the 4 T cell receptor beta chains below, sequenced in a study of CD8+ T cells in alopecia areata. Isolated RNA was reverse transcribed into cDNA used as the sequencing template. Measured with immunoSEQ multiplex PCR; TCRdb has only the in-frame clones, and not every one. The sample lists about 180,000 clones, about 70% occurring once. Sample: CD8+ T cells sorted from blood, taken at week 0. These receptors were taken from a human donor with alopecia areata.

The J gene is TRBJ2-7, the V gene TRBV5-6; 7 nucleotides agree with TRBD1. V lost 4 bases, J lost 9 bases, and 7 bases stayed unmatched. From germline, CDR1 is SGHDT and CDR2 YYEEEE. This CDR3 contains 12 residues. The CDR3 region has the DNA TGTGCCAGCAGCGTAGGGGGCGCGGGGCAGTACTTC. The encoded protein is CASSVGGAGQYF.

The V call is TRBV25-1, the J call TRBJ2-1; D is unresolved. Trimming took 3 bases from V and 6 from J, leaving 12 bases between them. Germline loops: CDR1 MGHDK, CDR2 SYGVNS. The CDR3 runs to 14 residues. In DNA form, the CDR3 reads TGTGCCAGCAGTGACCCGGGCGACCGCAATGAGCAGTTCTTC. Amino acid sequence: CASSDPGDRNEQFF. The full variable domain, rest sourced from reference TRBV25-1 and TRBJ2-1, is EADIYQTPRYLVIGTGKKITLECSQTMGHDKMYWYQQDPGMELHLIHYSYGVNSTEKGDLSSESTVSRIRTEHFPLTLESARPSHTSQYLCASSDPGDRNEQFFGPGTRLTVL.

This clone was seen more than once but under ten times. This chain links TRBV2 with TRBJ2-1; D possibly corresponds to TRBD1 (5 bases). The CDR3 extends over 13 amino acids. V lost 6 bases to trimming and J lost 8 bases, with 14 bases between them. Germline loops: CDR1 SNHLY, CDR2 FYNNEI. The CDR3 sequence: CASSPPRVHEQFF. In nucleotides, the CDR3 is TGTGCCAGCAGCCCCCCCAGGGTCCATGAGCAGTTCTTC.

This clone was seen more than once but under ten times. This chain links TRBV10-3 with TRBJ2-5, with TRBD1 as a possible D gene (6 bases). The CDR3 runs to 16 residues. Trimming shortened V by 4 bases and J by 2 bases, and 17 bases separated the two germline ends. Germline CDR1 is ENHRY and CDR2 is SYGVKD. CDR3 sequence (DNA): TGTGCCATCAGTGTAGGCATACAGGGACCACAAGAGACCCAGTACTTC. Translated: CAISVGIQGPQETQYF.